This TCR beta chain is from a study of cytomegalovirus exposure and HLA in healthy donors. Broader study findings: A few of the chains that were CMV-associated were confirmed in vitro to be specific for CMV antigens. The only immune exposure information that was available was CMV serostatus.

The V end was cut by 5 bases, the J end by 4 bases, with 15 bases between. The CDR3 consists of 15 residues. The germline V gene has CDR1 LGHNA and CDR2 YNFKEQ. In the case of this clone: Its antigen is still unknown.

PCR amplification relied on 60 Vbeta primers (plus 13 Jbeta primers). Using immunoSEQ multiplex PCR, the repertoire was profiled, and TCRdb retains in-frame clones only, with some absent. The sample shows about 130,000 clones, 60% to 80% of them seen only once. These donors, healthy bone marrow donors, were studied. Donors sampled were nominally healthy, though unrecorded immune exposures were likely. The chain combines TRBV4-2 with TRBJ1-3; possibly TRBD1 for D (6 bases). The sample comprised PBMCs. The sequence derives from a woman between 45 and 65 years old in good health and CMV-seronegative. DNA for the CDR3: TGTGCCAGCAGCTTGGCAGGGGTGGAAGGAAACACCATATATTTT. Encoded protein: CASSLAGVEGNTIYF.